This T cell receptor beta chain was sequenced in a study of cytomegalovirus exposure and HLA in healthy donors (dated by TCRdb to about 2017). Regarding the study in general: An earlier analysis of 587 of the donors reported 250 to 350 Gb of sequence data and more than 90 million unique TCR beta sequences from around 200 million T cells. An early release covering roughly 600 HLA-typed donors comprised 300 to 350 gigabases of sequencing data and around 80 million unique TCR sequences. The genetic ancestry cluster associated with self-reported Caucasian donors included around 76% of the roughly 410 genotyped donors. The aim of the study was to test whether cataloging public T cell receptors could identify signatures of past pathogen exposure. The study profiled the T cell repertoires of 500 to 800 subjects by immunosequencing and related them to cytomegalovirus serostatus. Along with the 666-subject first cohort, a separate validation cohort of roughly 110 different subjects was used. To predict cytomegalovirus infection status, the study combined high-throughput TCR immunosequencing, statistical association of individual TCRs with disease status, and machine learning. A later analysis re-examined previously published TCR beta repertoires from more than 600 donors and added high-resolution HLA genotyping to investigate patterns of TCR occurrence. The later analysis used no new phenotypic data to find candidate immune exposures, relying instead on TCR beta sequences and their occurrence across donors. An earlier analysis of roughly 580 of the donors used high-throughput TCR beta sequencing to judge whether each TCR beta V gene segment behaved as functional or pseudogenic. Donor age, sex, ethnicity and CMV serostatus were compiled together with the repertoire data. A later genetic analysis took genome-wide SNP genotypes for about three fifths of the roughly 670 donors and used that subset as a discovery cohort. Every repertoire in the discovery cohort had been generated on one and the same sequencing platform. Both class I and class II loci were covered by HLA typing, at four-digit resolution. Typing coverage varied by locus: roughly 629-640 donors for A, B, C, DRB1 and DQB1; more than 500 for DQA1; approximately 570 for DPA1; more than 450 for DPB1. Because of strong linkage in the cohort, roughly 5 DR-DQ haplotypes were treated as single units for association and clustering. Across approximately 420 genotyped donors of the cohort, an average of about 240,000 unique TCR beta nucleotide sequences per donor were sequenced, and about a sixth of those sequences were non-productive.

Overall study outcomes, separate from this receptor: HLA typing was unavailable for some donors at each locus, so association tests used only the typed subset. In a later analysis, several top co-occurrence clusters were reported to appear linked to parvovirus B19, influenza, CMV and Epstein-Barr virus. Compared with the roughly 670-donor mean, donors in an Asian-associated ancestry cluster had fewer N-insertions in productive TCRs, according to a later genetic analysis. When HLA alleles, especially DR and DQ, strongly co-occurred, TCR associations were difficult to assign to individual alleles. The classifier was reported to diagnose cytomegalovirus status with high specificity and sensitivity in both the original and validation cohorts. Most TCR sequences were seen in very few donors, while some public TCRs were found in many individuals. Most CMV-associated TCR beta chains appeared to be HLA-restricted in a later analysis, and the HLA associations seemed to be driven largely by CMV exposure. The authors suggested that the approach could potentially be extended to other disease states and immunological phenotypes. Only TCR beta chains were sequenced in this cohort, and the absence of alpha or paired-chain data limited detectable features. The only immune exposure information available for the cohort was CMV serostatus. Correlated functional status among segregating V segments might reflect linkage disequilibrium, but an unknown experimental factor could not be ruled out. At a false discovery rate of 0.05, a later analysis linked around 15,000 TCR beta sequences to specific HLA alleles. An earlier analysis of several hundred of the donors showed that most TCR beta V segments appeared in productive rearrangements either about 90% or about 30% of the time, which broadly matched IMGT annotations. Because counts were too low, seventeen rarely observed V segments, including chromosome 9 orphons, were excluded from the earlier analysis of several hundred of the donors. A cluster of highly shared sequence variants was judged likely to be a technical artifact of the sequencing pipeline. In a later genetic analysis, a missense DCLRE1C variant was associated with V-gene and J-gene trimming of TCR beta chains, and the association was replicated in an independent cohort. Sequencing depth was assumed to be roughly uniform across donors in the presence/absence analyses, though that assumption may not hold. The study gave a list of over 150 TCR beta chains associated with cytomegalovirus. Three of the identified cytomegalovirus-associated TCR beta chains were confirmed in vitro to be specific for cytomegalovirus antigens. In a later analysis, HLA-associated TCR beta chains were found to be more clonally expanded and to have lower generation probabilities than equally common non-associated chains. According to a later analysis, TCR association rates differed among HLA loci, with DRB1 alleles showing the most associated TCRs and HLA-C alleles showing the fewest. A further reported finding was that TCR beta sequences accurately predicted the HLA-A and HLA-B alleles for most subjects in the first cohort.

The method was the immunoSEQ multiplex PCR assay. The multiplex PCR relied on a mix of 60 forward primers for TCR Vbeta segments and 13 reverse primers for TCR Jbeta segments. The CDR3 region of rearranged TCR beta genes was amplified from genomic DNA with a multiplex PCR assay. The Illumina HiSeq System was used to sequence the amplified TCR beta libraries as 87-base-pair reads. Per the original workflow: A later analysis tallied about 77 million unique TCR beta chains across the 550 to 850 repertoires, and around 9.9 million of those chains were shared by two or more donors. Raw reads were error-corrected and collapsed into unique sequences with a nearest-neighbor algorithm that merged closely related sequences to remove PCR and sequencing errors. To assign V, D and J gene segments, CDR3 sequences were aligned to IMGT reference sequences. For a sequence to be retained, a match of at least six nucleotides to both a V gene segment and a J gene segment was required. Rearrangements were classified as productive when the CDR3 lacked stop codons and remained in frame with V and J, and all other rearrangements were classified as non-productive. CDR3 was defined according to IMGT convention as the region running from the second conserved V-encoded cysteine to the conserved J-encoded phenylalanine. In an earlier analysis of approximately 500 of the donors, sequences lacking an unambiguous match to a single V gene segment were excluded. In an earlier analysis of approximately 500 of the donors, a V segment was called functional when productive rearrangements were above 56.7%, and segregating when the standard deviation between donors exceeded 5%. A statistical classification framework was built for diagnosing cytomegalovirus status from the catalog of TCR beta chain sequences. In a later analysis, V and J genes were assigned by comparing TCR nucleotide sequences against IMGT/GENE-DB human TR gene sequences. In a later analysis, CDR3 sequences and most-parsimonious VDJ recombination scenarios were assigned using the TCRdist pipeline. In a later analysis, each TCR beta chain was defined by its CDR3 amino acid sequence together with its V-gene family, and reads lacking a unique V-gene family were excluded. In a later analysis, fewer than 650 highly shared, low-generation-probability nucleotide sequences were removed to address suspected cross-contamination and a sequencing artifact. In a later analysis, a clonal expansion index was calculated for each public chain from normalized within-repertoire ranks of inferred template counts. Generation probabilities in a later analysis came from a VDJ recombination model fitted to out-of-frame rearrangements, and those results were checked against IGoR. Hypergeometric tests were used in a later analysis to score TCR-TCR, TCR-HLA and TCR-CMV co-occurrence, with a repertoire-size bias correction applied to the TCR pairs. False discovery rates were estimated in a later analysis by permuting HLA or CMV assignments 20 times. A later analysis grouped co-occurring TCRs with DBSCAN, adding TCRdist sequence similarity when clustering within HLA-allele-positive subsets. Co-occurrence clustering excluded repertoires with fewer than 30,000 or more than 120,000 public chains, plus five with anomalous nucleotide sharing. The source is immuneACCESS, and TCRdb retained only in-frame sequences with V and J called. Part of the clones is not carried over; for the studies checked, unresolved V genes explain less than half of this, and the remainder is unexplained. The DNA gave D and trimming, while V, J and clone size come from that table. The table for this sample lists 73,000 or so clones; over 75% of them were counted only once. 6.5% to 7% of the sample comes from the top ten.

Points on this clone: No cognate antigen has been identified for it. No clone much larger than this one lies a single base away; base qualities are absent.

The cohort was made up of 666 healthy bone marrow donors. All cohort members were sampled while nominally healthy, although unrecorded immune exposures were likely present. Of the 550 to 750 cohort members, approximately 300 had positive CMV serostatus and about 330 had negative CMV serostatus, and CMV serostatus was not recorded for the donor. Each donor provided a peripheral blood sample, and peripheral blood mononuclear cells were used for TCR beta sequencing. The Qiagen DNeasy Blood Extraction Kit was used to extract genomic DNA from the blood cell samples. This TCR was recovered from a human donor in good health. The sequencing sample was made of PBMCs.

The nucleotide sequence reads as follows: TGTGCCAGCAGCGTAAGGGGGACAGGGCCAGATACGCAGTATTTT. Its translation reads: CASSVRGTGPDTQYF. The chain joins TRBV9 to TRBJ2-3; 9 central nucleotides agree with TRBD1. From its cysteine to its phenylalanine, the CDR3 spans 15 amino acids. Just the 45-base CDR3 DNA is kept, in frame starting at base 1. Relative to germline, V is missing 1 base and J is missing 4 bases, with 4 bases of the junction outside any gene match. The germline V gene encodes CDR1 SGDLS and CDR2 YYNGEE.